Listed below are T cell receptor beta chains from one sample, sequenced in a study of cytomegalovirus exposure and HLA in healthy donors. The table came from immunoSEQ multiplex PCR; TCRdb's copy has only in-frame clones and leaves some out. The table lists around 140,000 clones. The sequenced material came from PBMCs. These receptors came from a woman aged 40 to 55 in good health and CMV-seropositive. CDR3s include the opening cysteine and the closing phenylalanine or tryptophan. A D gene is named only where the DNA matches it firmly.

v_gene,d_gene,j_gene,CDR3nt,CDR3aa
TRBV5-1,NA,TRBJ2-6,TGCGCCAGCAGCTTGGTCGGGCAGGGGCTCTCTGGGGCCAACGTCCTGACTTTC,CASSLVGQGLSGANVLTF
TRBV9,NA,TRBJ1-4,TGTGCCAGCAGCGTAGGGGGAGCAACTAATGAAAAACTGTTTTTT,CASSVGGATNEKLFF
TRBV4-1,TRBD1,TRBJ1-2,TGCGCCAGCAGCCAAGACCCCTTGAGACAGGGCGGATATGGCTACACCTTC,CASSQDPLRQGGYGYTF
TRBV19,NA,TRBJ2-2,TGTGCCAGTAGTCCTACCGGGGAGCTGTTTTTT,CASSPTGELFF
TRBV29-1,NA,TRBJ1-2,TGCAGGGCGTACCGGGAGGACTATGGCTACACCTTC,CRAYREDYGYTF
TRBV27,NA,TRBJ1-2,TGTGCCAGCAGTCCAGGAGGCTATGGCTACACCTTC,CASSPGGYGYTF
TRBV7-3,TRBD2,TRBJ2-1,TGTGCCAGCAGAGCGGGGGACTTTTACTTTGAGCAGTTCTTC,CASRAGDFYFEQFF
TRBV29-1,NA,TRBJ2-5,TGCAGCGTTATCGGGATCCAAGAGACCCAGTACTTC,CSVIGIQETQYF
TRBV7-6,NA,TRBJ1-2,TGTGCCAGCAGCTTAACTCCAGCGGAAATCTATGGCTACACCTTC,CASSLTPAEIYGYTF
TRBV6-1,TRBD2,TRBJ2-1,TGTGCCAGCGTAGGACCAGCGGGAGAGGATGAGCAGTTCTTC,CASVGPAGEDEQFF
TRBV30,TRBD2,TRBJ2-5,TGTGCCTGGACTAGCGGAGGTGTTGGGGAGACCCAGTACTTC,CAWTSGGVGETQYF
TRBV9,TRBD2,TRBJ2-7,TGTGCCAGCAGCGCTGGACTAGCGGGAGAAGGCGAGCAGTACTTC,CASSAGLAGEGEQYF
TRBV27,TRBD2,TRBJ2-7,TGTGCCAGCAGTTTGCTAGCGGACTCCTACGAGCAGTACTTC,CASSLLADSYEQYF
TRBV28,TRBD1,TRBJ1-2,TGTGCCAGCAGTTTTAAGGGGGCGGGCTATGGCTACACCTTC,CASSFKGAGYGYTF
TRBV6-1,NA,TRBJ2-5,TGTGCCAGCAGTGAGACTCGAGAAGAGACCCAGTACTTC,CASSETREETQYF
TRBV29-1,TRBD1,TRBJ2-2,TGCAGCGTTGATTCGGGACAGGGGGCCTTTAACACCGGGGAGCTGTTTTTT,CSVDSGQGAFNTGELFF
TRBV6-1,NA,TRBJ1-5,TGTGCCAGCAGTGCGGCAGGTGGGCAGCCCCAGCATTTT,CASSAAGGQPQHF
TRBV5-1,TRBD1,TRBJ2-1,TGCGCCAGCAGCCTGCCGGGGACAGGGAGCAATGAGCAGTTCTTC,CASSLPGTGSNEQFF
TRBV5-1,NA,TRBJ1-4,TGCGCCAGCAGCGGGGGGACTAATGAAAAACTGTTTTTT,CASSGGTNEKLFF
TRBV7-9,NA,TRBJ2-4,TGTGCCAGCACCCCCCCGGGTGGAAACATTCAGTACTTC,CASTPPGGNIQYF
TRBV19,TRBD1,TRBJ1-2,TGTGCCAGTAGTATTGTAGGGACAGAAAACATCTATGGCTACACCTTC,CASSIVGTENIYGYTF
TRBV5-1,TRBD1,TRBJ2-7,TGCGCCAGCAGCTCCGGGACAGGGGTTGGGGAGCAGTACTTC,CASSSGTGVGEQYF
TRBV5-5,TRBD1,TRBJ2-7,TGTGCCAGCAGCTTGGGACAGGGGGCTTACGAGCAGTACTTC,CASSLGQGAYEQYF
TRBV14,TRBD1,TRBJ1-1,TGTGCCAGCAGCCAGACAGGGTTGAACACTGAAGCTTTCTTT,CASSQTGLNTEAFF
TRBV5-4,TRBD2,TRBJ2-5,TGTGCCAGCAGCCGGGGACTAGCGGGAGATGAGACCCAGTACTTC,CASSRGLAGDETQYF
TRBV5-4,NA,TRBJ2-7,TGTGCCAGCAGCTTGACAGGGTTTGCCTACGAGCAGTACTTC,CASSLTGFAYEQYF
TRBV19,TRBD2,TRBJ2-1,TGTGCCAGTAGTATAGAGGGCGGGAGGGGGCAGTTCTTC,CASSIEGGRGQFF